Following are 25 T cell receptor beta chains from one sample sequenced in a study of T cell repertoires in cytomegalovirus infection. TCRdb reprocessed the reads via MiXCR and lists one record per CDR3 protein. The repertoire includes a few hundred thousand distinct CDR3 sequences, 8% to 9.5% of them detected once, and around 16% sits in the top ten. The sequenced sample was PBMCs. Receptors were obtained from a human donor in good health (CMV status not recorded). Some clones in this sample may be carry-over from other donors' samples.

CDR3 coding DNA: TGTGCCAGCAGTTCCTCTGGGAGCCTCTACAATGAGCAGTTCTTC. This sequence encodes CASSSSGSLYNEQFF. This chain joins TRBV12-3 or TRBV12-4 and TRBJ2-1; maybe TRBD2 (5 bases). This CDR3 spans 15 amino acids. The V and J ends lost 4 bases and 3 bases respectively, with 13 bases between them.

In this sample, this clonotype turned up many times. The J gene is TRBJ2-3, the V gene TRBV7-9; tentatively, D is TRBD2 (7 bases). The V gene's germline CDR1 is SEHNR and CDR2 FQNEAQ (reference sequence). Trimming removed 4 bases from V and 4 bases from J, with 15 bases in between. The CDR3 loop spans 15 amino acids. Written as DNA, the CDR3 is TGTGCCAGCAGCTGGCGACCGGGGGGCTCAGATACGCAGTATTTT. Its protein product is CASSWRPGGSDTQYF.

This clonotype has ten or more counts. The J gene is TRBJ2-2, the V gene TRBV14; D is undetermined. CDR3 length equals 15 residues. Trimming pared 2 bases from V and 1 base from J, leaving 8 bases between. Germline V gene data show CDR1 as SGHDN and CDR2 as FVKESK. The CDR3 loop is CASSQHNGNTGELFF. The CDR3 DNA sequence: TGTGCCAGCAGCCAACATAACGGGAACACCGGGGAGCTGTTTTTT. Filled out from reference TRBV14 and TRBJ2-2, the complete variable domain reads EAGVTQFPSHSVIEKGQTVTLRCDPISGHDNLYWYRRVMGKEIKFLLHFVKESKQDESGMPNNRFLAERTGGTYSTLKVQPAELEDSGVYFCASSQHNGNTGELFFGEGSRLTVL.

Relative to its sample, this clonotype is medium-sized. The chain uses TRBV6-1 and TRBJ1-1, with a possible D match to TRBD1 (6 bases). V lost 7 bases to trimming and J lost 8 bases, with 17 bases between them. The germline gives CDR1 MNHNS, CDR2 SASEGT. The CDR3 length is 13 residues. The CDR3 DNA reads as TGTGCCAGCAAACCGTTACAGGGCACCGAAGCTTTCTTT. This sequence encodes CASKPLQGTEAFF.

This clonotype was recorded at least ten times. The chain has TRBV7-2 and TRBJ1-2, with TRBD1 as a possible D gene (5 bases). CDR3 size: 14 residues. Trimming left V 6 bases short and J 4 bases short, with 15 bases between. Germline V gene lookup returns CDR1 SGHTA and CDR2 FQGNSA. CDR3: CASSTGLRAYGYTF. The DNA for the CDR3 is TGTGCCAGCAGTACGGGACTCCGGGCCTATGGCTACACCTTC.

The chain uses TRBV12-3 or TRBV12-4 and TRBJ1-1; D not resolved. V was trimmed by 4 bases and J by 0 bases, leaving 12 bases between them. The CDR3 runs to 15 residues. CDR3 sequence: CASSSPRTMNTEAFF. For the CDR3, the DNA is TGTGCCAGCAGTTCCCCTCGAACCATGAACACTGAAGCTTTCTTT.

As concerns this clonotype: A much larger clone differs by one base, so this may be a read error. This CDR3 is missing its conserved last phenylalanine or tryptophan, likely due to a read error. The rearrangement uses TRBV7-2 and TRBJ2-3; D not resolved. V was trimmed by 6 bases and J by 2 bases, leaving 15 bases between them. This CDR3 is 15 amino acids long. Germline lookup yields CDR1 SGHTA and CDR2 FQGNSA. CDR3 protein: CASSKGNLDTDTQYL. The DNA of the CDR3 is TGTGCCAGCAGTAAAGGGAATCTTGACACAGATACGCAGTATCTT.

This clonotype has at least ten counts. CDR3 coding DNA: TGTGCCAGCAGTTTCTCGGGCGGGGAGCTGTTTTTT. Translation: CASSFSGGELFF. The J gene is TRBJ2-2, the V gene TRBV6-4; no definite D call. V was trimmed by 5 bases and J by 7 bases, leaving 8 bases between them. The CDR3 is made up of 12 amino acids. Looked up from germline, CDR1 is MRHNA and CDR2 is SNTAGT.

The V and J genes are TRBV5-1 and TRBJ1-2; weak D call: TRBD1 (6 bases). The germline gives CDR1 SGHRS, CDR2 YFSETQ. Trimming shortened V by 0 bases and J by 4 bases, and 10 bases separated the two germline ends. The CDR3 loop spans 14 amino acids. The CDR3: CASSLAGTLYGYTF. The CDR3 region has the DNA TGCGCCAGCAGCTTGGCTGGGACACTCTATGGCTACACCTTC. Together with reference TRBV5-1 and TRBJ1-2, the CDR3 gives the full variable domain: KAGVTQTPRYLIKTRGQQVTLSCSPISGHRSVSWYQQTPGQGLQFLFEYFSETQRNKGNFPGRFSGRQFSNSRSEMNVSTLELGDSALYLCASSLAGTLYGYTFGSGTRLTVV.

Ten or more counts support this clonotype. The chain recombines TRBV7-2 with TRBJ2-3; 11 bases fit TRBD2. Germline CDR1 SGHTA, CDR2 FQGNSA. The V segment lost 1 base and the J segment 6 bases; nucleotides outside the gene matches: 6. CDR3 length: 16 amino acids. The CDR3 sequence: CASSLGVAGGPDTQYF. CDR3 coding DNA: TGTGCCAGCAGCTTAGGTGTAGCGGGAGGGCCCGATACGCAGTATTTT.

This clonotype was found many times. This sequence joins TRBV7-2 and TRBJ2-3, with TRBD2 matching 16 bases. V trimming: 3 bases; J trimming: 4 bases; junction bases outside the gene matches: 4. Germline values: CDR1 SGHTA, CDR2 FQGNSA. This CDR3 is built from 17 residues. CDR3 bases: TGTGCCAGCAGCTTCCTGGGACTAGCGGGAGGGCCAGATACGCAGTATTTT. Protein: CASSFLGLAGGPDTQYF.

This clonotype occurred a few times. The rearrangement joins TRBV15 to TRBJ2-5; 9 bases are a match to TRBD1. J was trimmed by 4 bases and V by 3 bases; bases with no gene match: 9. The CDR3 runs to 16 residues. CDR1 LNHNV and CDR2 YYDKDF come from the germline V gene (reference sequence). DNA for the CDR3: TGTGCCACCAGCAGGTTCTCCGGGACAGGGAGAGAGACCCAGTACTTC. This codes for CATSRFSGTGRETQYF.

There are many counts of this clonotype. V and J are TRBV19 and TRBJ1-5; D is unresolved. The length of the CDR3 is 15 residues. The V end was cut by 1 base, the J end by 1 base, with 8 bases between. The germline V gene has CDR1 LNHDA and CDR2 SQIVND (reference sequence). The CDR3 region has the DNA TGTGCCAGTAGTATAGGAATCCGGAGCAATCAGCCCCAGCATTTT. Protein: CASSIGIRSNQPQHF.

This clonotype was recorded at least ten times. V gene TRBV28 combines with J gene TRBJ1-2, with 9 positions matching TRBD1. The CDR3 spans 14 residues. Trimming removed 6 bases from V and 2 bases from J; junction bases left unmatched: 4. Germline lookup yields CDR1 MDHEN and CDR2 SYDVKM. The CDR3 is CASRTGGANYGYTF. The CDR3 region has the DNA TGTGCCAGCAGAACAGGGGGCGCAAACTATGGCTACACCTTC.

This clonotype came up many times. V is TRBV7-8 and J is TRBJ1-1, with TRBD1 as a possible D gene (5 bases). The germline V gene has CDR1 SGHVS and CDR2 FQNEAQ. Trimming removed 0 bases from V and 5 bases from J, with 16 bases in between. This CDR3 region has 16 residues. The CDR3 bases are TGTGCCAGCAGCTTAGCGAGTTCAAAACGGGGGACTGAAGCTTTCTTT. Translating gives CASSLASSKRGTEAFF.

This clonotype came up many times. This sequence joins TRBV7-6 and TRBJ2-1; 9 bases map to TRBD2. Trimming at V came to 3 bases and at J to 8 bases, leaving 5 bases not matched to a gene. Germline values: CDR1 SGHVS, CDR2 FNYEAQ. This CDR3 spans 14 amino acids. In DNA form, the CDR3 reads TGTGCCAGCAGCTTGGCGGGAGGGGGCGATGAGCAGTTCTTC. Amino acids: CASSLAGGGDEQFF.

This clonotype was observed at least ten times. The gene calls are TRBV6-6 and TRBJ2-3; TRBD1 might be the D (6 bases). Germline CDR1 MNHNY, CDR2 SVGAGI (reference sequence). Between the trimmed V and J ends, which lost 6 bases and 2 bases, there was a span of 15 bases. The CDR3 has 15 residues. The CDR3 is CASRSTGQFTDTQYF. The CDR3 nucleotides read TGTGCCAGCAGGAGCACCGGACAGTTCACAGATACGCAGTATTTT.

As DNA, the CDR3 is TGTGCCAGCAGAGTACAGGGGAGGGAGCAGTACTTC. It is translated as CASRVQGREQYF. This sequence joins TRBV28 and TRBJ2-7, with D perhaps TRBD1 (7 bases). V lost 6 bases and J 7 bases, leaving 13 bases between the germline ends. CDR1 MDHEN and CDR2 SYDVKM come from the germline V gene. The CDR3 covers 12 residues.

Many counts were recorded for this clonotype. This chain connects TRBV7-2 to TRBJ2-1; 7 bases line up with TRBD2. The CDR3 is made up of 12 amino acids. Trimming cost V 5 bases and J 13 bases; bases outside gene matches: 8. CDR1 SGHTA and CDR2 FQGNSA come from the germline V gene. The DNA of the CDR3 is TGTGCCAGCAGCGGAGAACGGGGGGATCAGTTCTTC. Amino acid sequence: CASSGERGDQFF.

This clonotype was seen repeatedly, ten times or more. CDR3 sequence reads: CASTLGGTSYNSPLHF. CDR3 DNA sequence: TGTGCCAGCACCCTGGGGGGGACCTCCTATAATTCACCCCTCCACTTT. The chain couples TRBV12-3 or TRBV12-4 to TRBJ1-6, with D perhaps matching TRBD1 (5 bases). V gave up 7 bases and J gave up 0 bases, with 13 bases separating them. This CDR3 comprises 16 residues.

This clonotype was detected many times. The chain links TRBV7-8 to TRBJ1-6; no firm D call. This CDR3 has 13 amino acids. Per the germline V gene, CDR1 is SGHVS and CDR2 is FQNEAQ. Trimming stripped 7 bases from V and 7 bases from J, with 11 bases between. DNA of the CDR3: TGTGCCAGCACCCCGGGAGGGAATTCACCCCTCCACTTT. Its translation: CASTPGGNSPLHF.

This clonotype was counted at least ten times. The J gene is TRBJ1-5, the V gene TRBV6-2 or TRBV6-3, with a tentative D call TRBD1 (6 bases). The germline V gene has CDR1 MNHEY and CDR2 SVGEGT. V was trimmed by 5 bases and J by 1 base, leaving 12 bases between them. The CDR3 loop spans 15 amino acids. The CDR3 sequence is CASSKGHRSNQPQHF. The CDR3 bases are TGTGCCAGCAGTAAGGGACACCGGAGCAATCAGCCCCAGCATTTT.

This clonotype was recorded many times. The rearrangement links TRBV7-2 to TRBJ1-1; D perhaps matches TRBD1 (5 bases). There are 14 residues in the CDR3. V was clipped by 4 bases and J by 4 bases, with 13 bases between them. Germline assignment: CDR1 SGHTA and CDR2 FQGNSA. CDR3 nucleotides: TGTGCCAGCAGCTCGCTGACAGCACTCACTGAAGCTTTCTTT. As protein: CASSSLTALTEAFF.

This clonotype was recorded many times. The chain joins TRBV7-2 to TRBJ1-6; D gene unclear. CDR3 size: 16 residues. Trimming left V 3 bases short and J 0 bases short, with 9 bases between. Germline lookup yields CDR1 SGHTA and CDR2 FQGNSA. The CDR3 DNA reads TGTGCCAGCAGCTTCCGTTTGAGCTCCTATAATTCACCCCTCCACTTT. Translated, it gives CASSFRLSSYNSPLHF. The full variable domain, rest sourced from reference TRBV7-2 and TRBJ1-6, is GAGVSQSPSNKVTEKGKDVELRCDPISGHTALYWYRQSLGQGLEFLIYFQGNSAPDKSGLPSDRFSAERTGGSVSTLTIQRTQQEDSAVYLCASSFRLSSYNSPLHFGNGTRLTVT.

At least ten counts were recorded for this clonotype. The V call is TRBV7-9, the J call TRBJ2-5; D is uncertain. There are 14 residues in the CDR3. Trimming left V 3 bases short and J 1 base short, with 9 bases between. CDR1 is SEHNR, CDR2 FQNEAQ, per germline (reference sequence). DNA of the CDR3: TGTGCCAGCAGCTTTCTCCGGACCCAAGAGACCCAGTACTTC. It encodes CASSFLRTQETQYF.